This TCR beta chain was obtained from a study of T-cell memory formation after mild COVID-19. Study-wide findings and caveats: SARS-CoV-2 specificity of second-wave clones peaking day 37 was unconfirmed. Pre-infection memory held some responding clones, suggesting pre-existing cross-reactive T cells responded. Day 15 to 85 contracting clones showed balanced CD4/CD8; later expanders leaned CD4+.

From germline, CDR1 is ENHRY and CDR2 SYGVKD. The CDR3 covers 14 residues. V dropped 4 bases and J dropped 0; count of bases not matched to a gene: 2. With constant-segment primers, 5'RACE yielded cDNA libraries of TCR alpha and TCR beta that carried sample barcodes and UMIs. TCRdb recomputed calls from the 5' RACE reads with MiXCR, one row per CDR3 protein. The repertoire holds roughly 320,000 distinct CDR3 sequences, with approximately 29% as singletons. This clonotype occurred a few times. Antigen unknown. The chain joins TRBV10-3 to TRBJ1-1; 7 nucleotides align to TRBD1. Source material: PBMCs or a T cell subset sorted from them (not recorded which). The receptor was isolated from an adult woman who had mild COVID-19 (a few samples of this study predate the infection). Cell type and time point are not known. The CDR3 DNA sequence: TGTGCCATCAGTGTCGGGACAGTGAACACTGAAGCTTTCTTT. This encodes CAISVGTVNTEAFF.